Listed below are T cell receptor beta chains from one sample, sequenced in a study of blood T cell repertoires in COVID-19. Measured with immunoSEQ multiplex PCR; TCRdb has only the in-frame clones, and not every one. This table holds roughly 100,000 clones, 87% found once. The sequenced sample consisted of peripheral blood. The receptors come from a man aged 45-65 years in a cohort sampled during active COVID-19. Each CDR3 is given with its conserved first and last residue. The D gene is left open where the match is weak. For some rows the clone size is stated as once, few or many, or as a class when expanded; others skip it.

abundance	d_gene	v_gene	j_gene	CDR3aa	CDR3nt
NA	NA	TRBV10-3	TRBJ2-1	CAISDLNEQFF	TGTGCCATCAGTGACCTCAATGAGCAGTTCTTC
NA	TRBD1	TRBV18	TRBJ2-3	CASSPDRGTDTQYF	TGTGCCAGCTCACCCGACAGGGGCACAGATACGCAGTATTTT
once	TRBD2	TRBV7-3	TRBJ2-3	CASSLFASGSTDTQYF	TGTGCCAGCAGCTTATTCGCTAGCGGCAGCACAGATACGCAGTATTTT
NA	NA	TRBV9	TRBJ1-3	CASTGGATGNTIYF	TGTGCCAGCACCGGGGGTGCAACAGGAAACACCATATATTTT
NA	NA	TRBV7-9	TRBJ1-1	CASSRSGNTEAFF	TGTGCCAGCAGTCGGTCAGGGAACACTGAAGCTTTCTTT
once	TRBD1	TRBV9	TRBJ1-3	CASSVQPGTATGNTIYF	TGTGCCAGCAGCGTTCAACCCGGGACAGCTACTGGAAACACCATATATTTT
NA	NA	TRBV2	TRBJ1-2	CASSQSYGYTF	TGTGCCAGCAGCCAGTCCTATGGCTACACCTTC
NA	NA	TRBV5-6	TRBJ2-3	CASSLRGTTDTQYF	TGTGCCAGCAGCTTACGGGGAACCACAGATACGCAGTATTTT
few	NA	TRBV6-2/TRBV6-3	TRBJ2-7	CASSYGWGSGEQYF	TGTGCCAGCAGTTACGGGTGGGGCTCGGGCGAGCAGTACTTC
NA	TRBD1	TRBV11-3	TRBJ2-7	CASSPAPGQGAYEQYF	TGTGCCAGCAGCCCCGCCCCCGGACAGGGGGCCTACGAGCAGTACTTC
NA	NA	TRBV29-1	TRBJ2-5	CSAVVGGQETQYF	TGCAGCGCCGTGGTTGGGGGGCAAGAGACCCAGTACTTC
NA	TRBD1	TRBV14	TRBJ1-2	CASSPGQGETYGYTF	TGTGCCAGCAGCCCGGGACAGGGTGAGACCTATGGCTACACCTTC